The rows below give T cell receptor beta chains drawn from one sample of a study of shared clonotypes between healthy human individuals. The data were produced by immunoSEQ multiplex PCR, yet TCRdb's version contains in-frame clones alone and is incomplete. The sample yields some 700,000 clones, 90% seen once. The sequenced sample consisted of memory CD8+ T cells from PBMCs. These receptors originate from a man younger than 30 in good health. Some clones in this sample may be carry-over from other donors' samples. CDR3s include the opening cysteine and the closing phenylalanine or tryptophan. A D gene is named only where the DNA matches it firmly. The size of a clone is reported for some rows only, either as once, few or many, or as a class for expanded clones.

CDR3nt: TGTGCCAGCAGTTTTGGGGGGGGTTTGGGGACTGAAGCTTTCTTT; CDR3aa: CASSFGGGLGTEAFF; len: 15; v_gene: TRBV27; abundance: NA; j_gene: TRBJ1-1; d_gene: NA
CDR3nt: TGCGCCAGCAGCCAAGATCCGGACGTTCGAAACTATGGCTACACCTTC; CDR3aa: CASSQDPDVRNYGYTF; len: 16; v_gene: TRBV4-1; abundance: NA; j_gene: TRBJ1-2; d_gene: NA
CDR3nt: TGTGCCAGCAGCTTAATCGGGGGGGCGACGGTCTACGAGCAGTACTTC; CDR3aa: CASSLIGGATVYEQYF; len: 16; v_gene: TRBV7-2; abundance: NA; j_gene: TRBJ2-7; d_gene: TRBD2
CDR3nt: TGTGCCAGCAGCCTGATGGGACTAGCCTCCTACGAGCAGTACTTC; CDR3aa: CASSLMGLASYEQYF; len: 15; v_gene: TRBV13; abundance: once; j_gene: TRBJ2-7; d_gene: TRBD2
CDR3nt: TGTGCCAGCAGTCTCTACAGGGATGGCTACACCTTC; CDR3aa: CASSLYRDGYTF; len: 12; v_gene: TRBV28; abundance: NA; j_gene: TRBJ1-2; d_gene: NA
CDR3nt: TGTGCCAGCAGTGTGGCTGGGATCCCCTCCTACGAGCAGTACTTC; CDR3aa: CASSVAGIPSYEQYF; len: 15; v_gene: TRBV6-1; abundance: NA; j_gene: TRBJ2-7; d_gene: NA
CDR3nt: TGTGCCAGCAGCGTAGTCGGGGGGCTAGGGATCTACGAGCAGTACTTC; CDR3aa: CASSVVGGLGIYEQYF; len: 16; v_gene: TRBV9; abundance: NA; j_gene: TRBJ2-7; d_gene: NA
CDR3nt: TGCAGCGTTACTCTGAACACTGAAGCTTTCTTT; CDR3aa: CSVTLNTEAFF; len: 11; v_gene: TRBV29-1; abundance: few; j_gene: TRBJ1-1; d_gene: NA
CDR3nt: TGTGCCAGCAGCAATAGCGGGAGCTCCTACAATGAGCAGTTCTTC; CDR3aa: CASSNSGSSYNEQFF; len: 15; v_gene: TRBV5-5; abundance: NA; j_gene: TRBJ2-1; d_gene: TRBD2
CDR3nt: TGTGCCAGCAGCGTAGACAGCGGAGGCTACAATGAGCAGTTCTTC; CDR3aa: CASSVDSGGYNEQFF; len: 15; v_gene: TRBV9; abundance: NA; j_gene: TRBJ2-1; d_gene: NA
CDR3nt: TGTGCCGGTCAGGGATTTAGGGCTTTCTTT; CDR3aa: CAGQGFRAFF; len: 10; v_gene: TRBV2; abundance: few; j_gene: TRBJ1-1; d_gene: NA
CDR3nt: TGTGCCAGCAGTTTAGGGGGGGCAGAGACCCAGTACTTC; CDR3aa: CASSLGGAETQYF; len: 13; v_gene: TRBV27; abundance: NA; j_gene: TRBJ2-5; d_gene: NA
CDR3nt: TGTGCCAGCAGTGAAGCGCTTCTTGGGCCGGAGTGGTCCTACAATGAGCAGTTCTTC; CDR3aa: CASSEALLGPEWSYNEQFF; len: 19; v_gene: TRBV2; abundance: NA; j_gene: TRBJ2-1; d_gene: NA
CDR3nt: TGTGCCAGCAGCTTAGTGCGGGGCACAGATACGCAGTATTTT; CDR3aa: CASSLVRGTDTQYF; len: 14; v_gene: TRBV7-9; abundance: once; j_gene: TRBJ2-3; d_gene: NA
CDR3nt: TGTGCCAGCAGCTTGTCGGGGGCACCTGAAGCTTTCTTT; CDR3aa: CASSLSGAPEAFF; len: 13; v_gene: TRBV5-5; abundance: NA; j_gene: TRBJ1-1; d_gene: NA
CDR3nt: TGTGCCAGCAGCTTTCTAGGGAGCTCTGGGGCCAACGTCCTGACTTTC; CDR3aa: CASSFLGSSGANVLTF; len: 16; v_gene: TRBV11-2; abundance: NA; j_gene: TRBJ2-6; d_gene: NA
CDR3nt: TGTGCCAGCAGCATAGGGTCGGGGACAGTGTACAATGAGCAGTTCTTC; CDR3aa: CASSIGSGTVYNEQFF; len: 16; v_gene: TRBV7-9; abundance: NA; j_gene: TRBJ2-1; d_gene: TRBD1
CDR3nt: TGTGCCAGCAGCTTACAGGGGGCTTTTCAAGAGCAGTACTTC; CDR3aa: CASSLQGAFQEQYF; len: 14; v_gene: TRBV7-3; abundance: NA; j_gene: TRBJ2-7; d_gene: TRBD1
CDR3nt: TGTGCCAGCTCACCGGGACAGCGCACCTACGAGCAGTACTTC; CDR3aa: CASSPGQRTYEQYF; len: 14; v_gene: TRBV18; abundance: NA; j_gene: TRBJ2-7; d_gene: TRBD1
CDR3nt: TGTGCCAGCAGTTCTCCACAGACAGGGGGCACTTCGAACACCGGGGAGCTGTTTTTT; CDR3aa: CASSSPQTGGTSNTGELFF; len: 19; v_gene: TRBV27; abundance: NA; j_gene: TRBJ2-2; d_gene: TRBD1
CDR3nt: TGTGCCAGCAGCTTCATAGCGGGAGTCGGAACCGGGGAGCTGTTTTTT; CDR3aa: CASSFIAGVGTGELFF; len: 16; v_gene: TRBV5-4; abundance: NA; j_gene: TRBJ2-2; d_gene: TRBD2
CDR3nt: TGTGCCAGCAGTGTGGTTGTGGGGGGCCGCGAGCAGTACTTC; CDR3aa: CASSVVVGGREQYF; len: 14; v_gene: TRBV6-1; abundance: NA; j_gene: TRBJ2-7; d_gene: NA
CDR3nt: TGTGCCAGCAGCTTAGGTAGACCTTATACGCAGTATTTT; CDR3aa: CASSLGRPYTQYF; len: 13; v_gene: TRBV7-2; abundance: NA; j_gene: TRBJ2-3; d_gene: NA
CDR3nt: TGTGCCAGCAGCCCCCCCCTGACAGATACGCAGTATTTT; CDR3aa: CASSPPLTDTQYF; len: 13; v_gene: TRBV7-9; abundance: NA; j_gene: TRBJ2-3; d_gene: NA
CDR3nt: TGTGCCAGCAGCTCCCCGGACTACGGGGTAGAGCAGTACTTC; CDR3aa: CASSSPDYGVEQYF; len: 14; v_gene: TRBV7-2; abundance: NA; j_gene: TRBJ2-7; d_gene: NA
CDR3nt: TGCAGCGTGTTCGGGACTAGCGCTAGCACAGATACGCAGTATTTT; CDR3aa: CSVFGTSASTDTQYF; len: 15; v_gene: TRBV29-1; abundance: NA; j_gene: TRBJ2-3; d_gene: TRBD2
CDR3nt: TGTGCCAGCACTGGGGCTTACGAGCAGTACTTC; CDR3aa: CASTGAYEQYF; len: 11; v_gene: TRBV25-1; abundance: NA; j_gene: TRBJ2-7; d_gene: NA
CDR3nt: TGTGCCAGCGGTCGGCGGGCCGGCACAGATACGCAGTATTTT; CDR3aa: CASGRRAGTDTQYF; len: 14; v_gene: TRBV7-9; abundance: NA; j_gene: TRBJ2-3; d_gene: NA
CDR3nt: TGTGCCAGCAGCGACTCAGGTCAGGGGACCCAGTACTTC; CDR3aa: CASSDSGQGTQYF; len: 13; v_gene: TRBV27; abundance: NA; j_gene: TRBJ2-5; d_gene: NA
CDR3nt: TGTGCCAGCAGTGAAGCATGGGACTATGGCTACACCTTC; CDR3aa: CASSEAWDYGYTF; len: 13; v_gene: TRBV6-1; abundance: once; j_gene: TRBJ1-2; d_gene: NA
CDR3nt: TGTGCCAGCAGTTTCGGCTACGAGCAGTACTTC; CDR3aa: CASSFGYEQYF; len: 11; v_gene: TRBV28; abundance: NA; j_gene: TRBJ2-7; d_gene: NA
CDR3nt: TGTGCCAGCAGCCCAGGAAGCACAGATACGCAGTATTTT; CDR3aa: CASSPGSTDTQYF; len: 13; v_gene: TRBV7-9; abundance: NA; j_gene: TRBJ2-3; d_gene: NA
CDR3nt: TGTGCCAGCAGAGAGACAGGGGGCACATCGGGCGAGCAGTACTTC; CDR3aa: CASRETGGTSGEQYF; len: 15; v_gene: TRBV6-5; abundance: NA; j_gene: TRBJ2-7; d_gene: TRBD1
CDR3nt: TGTGCCAGCAGCTTTCCGGGGATGAACACCGGGGAGCTGTTTTTT; CDR3aa: CASSFPGMNTGELFF; len: 15; v_gene: TRBV7-9; abundance: NA; j_gene: TRBJ2-2; d_gene: NA
CDR3nt: TGTGCCAGCAGTTATAGCTGGGATACGCAGTATTTT; CDR3aa: CASSYSWDTQYF; len: 12; v_gene: TRBV6-5; abundance: NA; j_gene: TRBJ2-3; d_gene: NA
CDR3nt: TGTGCCAGCAGTTTATCGCACCAGTATACTGAGCAGTTCTTC; CDR3aa: CASSLSHQYTEQFF; len: 14; v_gene: TRBV27; abundance: NA; j_gene: TRBJ2-1; d_gene: NA
CDR3nt: TGCGCCAGCAGCCAAGATCGCGTCAGGGTTAACTATGGCTACACCTTC; CDR3aa: CASSQDRVRVNYGYTF; len: 16; v_gene: TRBV4-1; abundance: NA; j_gene: TRBJ1-2; d_gene: NA
CDR3nt: TGTGCCAGCAGCTCTGAGTACCGCTCCTACAATGAGCAGTTCTTC; CDR3aa: CASSSEYRSYNEQFF; len: 15; v_gene: TRBV11-2; abundance: NA; j_gene: TRBJ2-1; d_gene: NA
CDR3nt: TGTGCCAGCAGCACCCGACTAGCGGGAGCGGGGGGACCCTCCGGGGAGCTGTTTTTT; CDR3aa: CASSTRLAGAGGPSGELFF; len: 19; v_gene: TRBV9; abundance: NA; j_gene: TRBJ2-2; d_gene: TRBD2
CDR3nt: TGTGCCAGCAGTTTAATAAGCGGGAGGCCTGAGACCCAGTACTTC; CDR3aa: CASSLISGRPETQYF; len: 15; v_gene: TRBV27; abundance: NA; j_gene: TRBJ2-5; d_gene: TRBD2